A single sample gave rise to the 20 T cell receptor beta chains below, sequenced in a study of blood T cell repertoires in COVID-19. Profiled with immunoSEQ multiplex PCR; TCRdb holds only in-frame clones, not every one. The table shows a few hundred thousand clones, with roughly 90% occurring only once. The sample taken for sequencing was peripheral blood. Source of these receptors: a young man with COVID-19, enrolled during active disease.

This clone was seen only a few times. The chain links TRBV3-1 (or the pseudogene TRBV3-2) to TRBJ1-6, with D hard to call. Germline V gene sequence: CDR1 LGHDT, CDR2 YNNKEL (reference sequence). V lost 5 bases, J lost 9 bases, and 17 bases lay in between. This CDR3 has 15 residues. The CDR3 reads CASSSLPARGSPLHF. The CDR3 nucleotides read TGTGCCAGCAGCTCCCTTCCAGCACGGGGTTCACCCCTCCACTTT.

The V and J genes are TRBV25-1 and TRBJ2-3; TRBD2 is a possible D gene (5 bases). The germline CDR1 and CDR2 sequences are MGHDK and SYGVNS. The CDR3 covers 16 residues. V was shortened by 3 bases and J by 6 bases, with 19 bases between the two germline ends. This chain's CDR3 is CASSEVWTPVADTQYF. The CDR3 nucleotides read TGTGCCAGCAGTGAGGTCTGGACCCCCGTAGCGGATACGCAGTATTTT.

The rearrangement uses TRBV19 and TRBJ2-1; D might be TRBD1 (5 bases). CDR3 length: 15 residues. Germline loops: CDR1 LNHDA, CDR2 SQIVND (reference sequence). Trimming took off 1 base at V and 8 bases at J, with 15 bases between the two ends. Here the CDR3 DNA reads TGTGCCAGTAGTATAGTTTCAGGGCTGGCGGATGAGCAGTTCTTC. Amino acid sequence: CASSIVSGLADEQFF.

The gene calls are TRBV3-1 (or the pseudogene TRBV3-2) and TRBJ2-2; 16 nucleotides align to TRBD2. The V gene end was trimmed by 4 bases and the J gene end by 9 bases; junction bases not matched to a gene: 5. The V gene's germline CDR1 is LGHDT and CDR2 YNNKEL (reference sequence). This CDR3 is 16 amino acids long. The DNA of the CDR3 is TGTGCCAGCAGCCCGGGACTAGCGGGAGGGTTCAGGGAGCTGTTTTTT. The encoded protein is CASSPGLAGGFRELFF.

This clone was recorded at least ten times. J is TRBJ2-5 and V is TRBV5-8; D is perhaps TRBD1 (6 bases). Trimming removed 4 bases from V and 0 bases from J, with 10 bases in between. Germline assignment: CDR1 SGHTS and CDR2 YDEGEE. The CDR3 covers 14 residues. This CDR3 reads CASSLTGYQETQYF. CDR3 DNA: TGTGCCAGCAGCCTCACAGGGTACCAAGAGACCCAGTACTTC.

The rearrangement uses TRBV30 and TRBJ1-1; D may be TRBD1 (5 bases). V gave up 0 bases and J gave up 7 bases, with 15 bases separating them. CDR1 is GTSNPN and CDR2 is SVGIG in the germline V gene (reference sequence). The CDR3 covers 14 residues. The CDR3 is CAWSVLTRGGEAFF. The CDR3 DNA reads as TGTGCCTGGAGTGTACTGACTCGGGGGGGTGAAGCTTTCTTT.

The J gene is TRBJ2-2, the V gene TRBV5-4; a weak D match, TRBD2 (5 bases). The CDR3 extends over 14 amino acids. V dropped 2 bases and J dropped 5 bases, with 10 bases sitting between them. Per the germline V gene, CDR1 is SGHNT and CDR2 is YYREEE (reference sequence). The CDR3 DNA is TGTGCCAGCAGCTTACCTAGCCCGACCGGGGAGCTGTTTTTT. Its protein is CASSLPSPTGELFF.

V is TRBV18 and J is TRBJ2-7; 7 bases fit TRBD1. The V and J ends lost 2 bases and 3 bases, in that order; junction bases with no gene match: 7. Germline V gene lookup returns CDR1 KGHSH and CDR2 LQKENI. This CDR3 has 15 residues. The CDR3 spells CASSPIEQGNYEQYF. In DNA form, the CDR3 reads TGTGCCAGCTCACCAATCGAACAGGGGAACTACGAGCAGTACTTC.

V usage is TRBV6-5 and J usage is TRBJ1-5; D not resolved. V lost 6 bases and J 6 bases, leaving 12 bases between the germline ends. The CDR3 runs to 13 residues. The germline gives CDR1 MNHEY, CDR2 SVGAGI. The CDR3 DNA sequence: TGTGCCAGCAGAGCCGCCTTAACTCAGCCCCAGCATTTT. As protein: CASRAALTQPQHF.

The chain joins TRBV5-1 to TRBJ2-3; D is ambiguous. Trimming left V 1 base short and J 7 bases short, with 13 bases between. Per the germline V gene, CDR1 is SGHRS and CDR2 is YFSETQ. The CDR3 consists of 14 residues. The CDR3 DNA reads TGCGCCAGCAGCTTGAGCACCTTGCGGAATACGCAGTATTTT. Translating it yields CASSLSTLRNTQYF.

This chain links TRBV15 with TRBJ1-1; the D gene is possibly TRBD1 (6 bases). V was trimmed by 1 base and J by 10 bases, leaving 22 bases between them. This CDR3 is built from 16 residues. In germline, CDR1 is LNHNV, CDR2 YYDKDF (reference sequence). The CDR3 DNA is TGTGCCACCAGCAGAGCGCCAGGGACAACCGGGGATGGAGCTTTCTTT. Translating it yields CATSRAPGTTGDGAFF.

V usage is TRBV20-1 and J usage is TRBJ1-1; D remains unclear. The germline V and J ends were trimmed by 6 bases and 14 bases, with 19 bases remaining between them. CDR1 and CDR2 from the germline V gene are DFQATT and SNEGSKA (reference sequence). The CDR3 is 11 amino acids. Here the CDR3 reads CSAVKQRFAFF. In DNA form, the CDR3 reads TGCAGTGCAGTAAAGCAGAGGTTCGCCTTCTTT.

The rearrangement uses TRBV10-2 and TRBJ2-7; 11 nucleotides line up with TRBD2. J lost 4 bases, V lost 7 bases, and 6 bases had no gene match. Germline V gives CDR1 WSHSY, CDR2 SAAADI. This CDR3 is built from 14 residues. The CDR3 protein is CASKATSGRYEQYF. The CDR3 DNA sequence: TGCGCCAGCAAAGCAACTAGCGGGAGATACGAGCAGTACTTC.

The chain joins TRBV7-9 to TRBJ2-7; TRBD2 might be the D (6 bases). The CDR3 has 13 amino acids. V was pared by 5 bases and J by 4 bases, with 12 bases between. The V gene's germline CDR1 is SEHNR and CDR2 FQNEAQ (reference sequence). CDR3 amino acids: CASSQTAGYEQYF. The CDR3 region has the DNA TGTGCCAGCAGCCAAACCGCGGGGTACGAGCAGTACTTC.

V gene TRBV7-3 combines with J gene TRBJ2-1; 9 bases map to TRBD2. The ends lost 5 bases at V and 8 bases at J; junction bases unmatched: 13. CDR3 length: 16 residues. CDR1 is SGHTA and CDR2 is FQGTGA in the germline V gene. CDR3 protein: CASSPIAGATRHEQFF. CDR3 nucleotide sequence: TGTGCCAGCAGCCCAATAGCGGGAGCCACTAGGCATGAGCAGTTCTTC. The full variable domain, rest sourced from reference TRBV7-3 and TRBJ2-1, is GAGVSQTPSNKVTEKGKYVELRCDPISGHTALYWYRQSLGQGPEFLIYFQGTGAADDSGLPNDRFFAVRPEGSVSTLKIQRTERGDSAVYLCASSPIAGATRHEQFFGPGTRLTVL.

The chain employs TRBV19 and TRBJ2-1, with TRBD2 matching 7 bases. The CDR3 contains 13 residues. Germline V gene lookup returns CDR1 LNHDA and CDR2 SQIVND (reference sequence). V lost 5 bases and J lost 9; bases outside the gene matches: 7. Here the CDR3 DNA reads TGTGCCAGTAGTGCGGGGGTAGGTTTTGAGCAGTTCTTC. Translation: CASSAGVGFEQFF.

The chain employs TRBV3-1 (or the pseudogene TRBV3-2) and TRBJ2-7, with D perhaps matching TRBD2 (5 bases). The CDR3 spans 15 residues. From germline, CDR1 is LGHDT and CDR2 YNNKEL (reference sequence). Trimming left V 4 bases short and J 5 bases short, with 18 bases between. This chain's CDR3 is CASSLSASGFDEQYF. The DNA for the CDR3 is TGTGCCAGCAGCCTTAGCGCCTCGGGGTTCGACGAGCAGTACTTC.

This CDR3 is CASSLATGLAVYNEQFF. The CDR3 coding sequence is TGTGCCAGCAGCTTAGCAACGGGACTAGCGGTATACAATGAGCAGTTCTTC. The rearrangement joins TRBV7-9 to TRBJ2-1; 11 bases align to TRBD2. Trimming removed 0 bases from V and 4 bases from J; junction bases left unmatched: 5. The CDR3 is 17 amino acids. Germline V CDR1 and CDR2: SEHNR, FQNEAQ (reference sequence). Combining the CDR3 with reference TRBV7-9 and TRBJ2-1 gives the whole variable domain DTGVSQNPRHKITKRGQNVTFRCDPISEHNRLYWYRQTLGQGPEFLTYFQNEAQLEKSRLLSDRFSAERPKGSFSTLEIQRTEQGDSAMYLCASSLATGLAVYNEQFFGPGTRLTVL.

The rearrangement links TRBV19 to TRBJ2-7; D may be TRBD2 (6 bases). CDR3 length: 13 residues. CDR1 and CDR2 from the germline V gene are LNHDA and SQIVND (reference sequence). V shed 1 base and J shed 6 bases, with 10 bases lying between them. The CDR3 spells CASSIVAGSEQYF. CDR3 nucleotide sequence: TGTGCCAGTAGTATAGTGGCGGGGTCCGAGCAGTACTTC. The whole variable domain, filled in from reference TRBV19 and TRBJ2-7, reads DGGITQSPKYLFRKEGQNVTLSCEQNLNHDAMYWYRQDPGQGLRLIYYSQIVNDFQKGDIAEGYSVSREKKESFPLTVTSAQKNPTAFYLCASSIVAGSEQYFGPGTRLTVT.

The V gene is TRBV27, the J gene TRBJ1-5; a possible D gene is TRBD1 (6 bases). V shed 3 bases and J shed 4 bases, with 10 bases lying between them. The V gene's germline CDR1 is MNHEY and CDR2 SMNVEV (reference sequence). CDR3 length equals 14 residues. The CDR3 region is CASSLNRANQPQHF. In DNA form, the CDR3 reads TGTGCCAGCAGTTTGAACAGGGCAAATCAGCCCCAGCATTTT.